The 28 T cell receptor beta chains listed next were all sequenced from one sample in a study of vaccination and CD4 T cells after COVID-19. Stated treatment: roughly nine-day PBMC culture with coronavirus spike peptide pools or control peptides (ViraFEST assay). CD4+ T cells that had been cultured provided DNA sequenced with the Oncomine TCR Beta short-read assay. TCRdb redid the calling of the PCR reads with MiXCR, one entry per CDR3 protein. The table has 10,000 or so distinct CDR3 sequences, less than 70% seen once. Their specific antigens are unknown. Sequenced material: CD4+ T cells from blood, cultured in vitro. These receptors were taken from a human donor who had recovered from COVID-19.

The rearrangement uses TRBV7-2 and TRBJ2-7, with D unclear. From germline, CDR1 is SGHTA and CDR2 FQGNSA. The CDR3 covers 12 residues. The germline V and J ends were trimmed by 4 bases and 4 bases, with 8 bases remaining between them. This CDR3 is CASSSGAYEQYF. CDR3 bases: TGTGCCAGCAGCTCTGGCGCGTACGAGCAGTACTTC.

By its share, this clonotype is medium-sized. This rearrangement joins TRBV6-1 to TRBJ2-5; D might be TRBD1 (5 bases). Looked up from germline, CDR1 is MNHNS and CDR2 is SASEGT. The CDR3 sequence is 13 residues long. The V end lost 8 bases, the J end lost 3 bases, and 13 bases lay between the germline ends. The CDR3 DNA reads TGTGCCAGCTCCAGCAGGGCCAAAGAGACCCAGTACTTC. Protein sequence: CASSSRAKETQYF.

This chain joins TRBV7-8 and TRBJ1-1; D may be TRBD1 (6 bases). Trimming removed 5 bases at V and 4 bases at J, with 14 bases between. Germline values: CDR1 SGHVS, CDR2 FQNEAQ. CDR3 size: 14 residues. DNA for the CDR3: TGTGCCAGCAGCCCCCGGCGGGGGCCCACTGAAGCTTTCTTT. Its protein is CASSPRRGPTEAFF.

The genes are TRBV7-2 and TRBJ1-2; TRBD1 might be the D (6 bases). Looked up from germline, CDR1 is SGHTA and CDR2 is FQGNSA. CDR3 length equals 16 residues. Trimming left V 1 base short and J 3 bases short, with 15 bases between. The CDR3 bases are TGTGCCAGCAGCTTAGAAAGGGGGGACCGACACTATGGCTACACCTTC. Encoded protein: CASSLERGDRHYGYTF.

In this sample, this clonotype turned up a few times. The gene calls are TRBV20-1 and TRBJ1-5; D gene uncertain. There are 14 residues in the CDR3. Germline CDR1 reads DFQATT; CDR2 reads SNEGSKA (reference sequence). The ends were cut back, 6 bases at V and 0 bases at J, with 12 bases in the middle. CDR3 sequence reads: CSAKTEYSNQPQHF. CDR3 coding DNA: TGCAGTGCCAAAACGGAGTATAGCAATCAGCCCCAGCATTTT.

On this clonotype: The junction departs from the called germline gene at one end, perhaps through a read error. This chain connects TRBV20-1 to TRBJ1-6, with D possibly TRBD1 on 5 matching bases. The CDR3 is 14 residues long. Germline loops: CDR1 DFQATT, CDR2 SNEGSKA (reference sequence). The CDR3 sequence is CSARDKGYNSPPHF. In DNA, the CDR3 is TGCAGTGCTAGAGATAAGGGGTATAATTCACCCCCCCACTTT.

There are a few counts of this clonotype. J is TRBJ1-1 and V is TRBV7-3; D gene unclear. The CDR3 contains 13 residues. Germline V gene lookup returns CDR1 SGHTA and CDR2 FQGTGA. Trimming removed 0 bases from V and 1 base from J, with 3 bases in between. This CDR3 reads CASSLTTNTEAFF. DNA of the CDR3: TGTGCCAGCAGCTTAACCACGAACACTGAAGCTTTCTTT.

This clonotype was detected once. Here the CDR3 reads CASSVPTGGDGGYTF. The CDR3 DNA reads as TGTGCCAGCAGCGTCCCCACAGGGGGCGACGGTGGCTACACCTTC. This chain links TRBV9 with TRBJ1-2; 9 nucleotides line up with TRBD1. J gave up 7 bases and V 2 bases, and 9 bases lay outside the gene matches. CDR1 and CDR2 from the germline V gene are SGDLS and YYNGEE. The CDR3 sequence is 15 residues long. Based on the CDR3 plus reference TRBV9 and TRBJ1-2, the full variable domain is DSGVTQTPKHLITATGQRVTLRCSPRSGDLSVYWYQQSLDQGLQFLIQYYNGEERAKGNILERFSAQQFPDLHSELNLSSLELGDSALYFCASSVPTGGDGGYTFGSGTRLTVV.

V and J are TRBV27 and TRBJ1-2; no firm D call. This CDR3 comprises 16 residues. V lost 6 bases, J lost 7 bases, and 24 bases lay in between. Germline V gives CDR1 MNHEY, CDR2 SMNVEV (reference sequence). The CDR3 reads CASRPGPGPQLIGYTF. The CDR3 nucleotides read TGTGCCAGCAGACCTGGACCGGGCCCCCAACTGATTGGCTACACCTTC.

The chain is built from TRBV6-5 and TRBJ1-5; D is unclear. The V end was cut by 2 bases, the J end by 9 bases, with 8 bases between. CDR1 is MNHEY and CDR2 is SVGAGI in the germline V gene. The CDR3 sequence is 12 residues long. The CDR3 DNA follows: TGTGCCAGCAGTTACAGGGAAGGGCCCCAGCATTTT. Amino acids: CASSYREGPQHF.

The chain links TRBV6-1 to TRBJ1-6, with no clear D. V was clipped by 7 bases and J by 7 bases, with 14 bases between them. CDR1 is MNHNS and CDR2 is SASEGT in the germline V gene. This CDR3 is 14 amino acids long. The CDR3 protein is CASTTTPQNSPLHF. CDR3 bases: TGTGCCAGCACTACGACCCCCCAAAATTCACCCCTCCACTTT.

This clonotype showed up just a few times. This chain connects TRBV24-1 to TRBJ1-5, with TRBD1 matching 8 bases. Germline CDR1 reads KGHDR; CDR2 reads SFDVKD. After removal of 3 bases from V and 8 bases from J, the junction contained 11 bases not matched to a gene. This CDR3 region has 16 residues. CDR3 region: CATSDADRAGDEPQHF. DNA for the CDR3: TGTGCCACCAGTGATGCGGACAGGGCCGGTGATGAGCCCCAGCATTTT.

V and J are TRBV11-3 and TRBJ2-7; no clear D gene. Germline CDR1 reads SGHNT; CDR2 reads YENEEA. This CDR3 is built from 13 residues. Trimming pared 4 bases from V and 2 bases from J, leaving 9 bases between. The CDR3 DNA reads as TGTGCCAGCAGCTATGGATTACCCTACGAGCAGTACTTC. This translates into CASSYGLPYEQYF.

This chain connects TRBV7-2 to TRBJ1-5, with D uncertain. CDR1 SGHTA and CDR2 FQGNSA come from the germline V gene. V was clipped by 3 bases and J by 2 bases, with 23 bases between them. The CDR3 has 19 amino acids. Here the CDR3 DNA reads TGTGCCAGCAGCTTTGGAGACACGGGAATCAGCGTGGGCAATCAGCCCCAGCATTTT. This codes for CASSFGDTGISVGNQPQHF.

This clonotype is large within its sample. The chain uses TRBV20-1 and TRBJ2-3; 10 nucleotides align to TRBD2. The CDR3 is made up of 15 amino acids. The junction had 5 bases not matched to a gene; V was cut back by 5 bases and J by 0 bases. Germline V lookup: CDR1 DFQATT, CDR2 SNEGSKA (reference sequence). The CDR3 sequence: CSADRTSGSTDTQYF. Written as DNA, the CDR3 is TGCAGTGCTGACCGGACTAGCGGTAGCACAGATACGCAGTATTTT.

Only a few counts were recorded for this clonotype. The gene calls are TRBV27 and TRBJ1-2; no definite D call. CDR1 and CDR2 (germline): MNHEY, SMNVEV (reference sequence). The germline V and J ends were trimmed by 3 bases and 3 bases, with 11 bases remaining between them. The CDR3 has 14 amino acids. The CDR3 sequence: CASSFRVDDYGYTF. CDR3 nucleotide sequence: TGTGCCAGCAGTTTTCGGGTGGACGACTATGGCTACACCTTC.

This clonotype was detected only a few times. The CDR3 protein is CATSAGLGSTTDTQYF. The CDR3 DNA reads TGTGCCACCAGTGCGGGGTTAGGGAGTACCACAGATACGCAGTATTTT. V gene TRBV24-1 combines with J gene TRBJ2-3, with D tentatively TRBD2 (5 bases). Germline V gene lookup returns CDR1 KGHDR and CDR2 SFDVKD. V was clipped by 5 bases and J by 2 bases, with 16 bases between them. The CDR3 length is 16 residues.

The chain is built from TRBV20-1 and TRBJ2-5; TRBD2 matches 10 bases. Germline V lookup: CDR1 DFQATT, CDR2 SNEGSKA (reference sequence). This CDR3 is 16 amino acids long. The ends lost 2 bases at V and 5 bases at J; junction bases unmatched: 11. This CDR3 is CSARSALSGGPETQYF. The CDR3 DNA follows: TGCAGTGCTAGATCGGCCCTTAGCGGGGGGCCGGAGACCCAGTACTTC.

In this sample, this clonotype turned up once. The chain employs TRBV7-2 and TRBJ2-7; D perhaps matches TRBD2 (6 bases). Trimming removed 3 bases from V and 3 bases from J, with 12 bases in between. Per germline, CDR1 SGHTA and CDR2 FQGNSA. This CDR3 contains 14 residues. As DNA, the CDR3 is TGTGCCAGCAGCTTGGGGCAGGGAGGCTACGAGCAGTACTTC. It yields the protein CASSLGQGGYEQYF.

As DNA, the CDR3 is TGCGCCAGCAGCCGGGGGGAGACCCAGTACTTC. As protein: CASSRGETQYF. The chain carries TRBV4-3 and TRBJ2-5; D may be TRBD1 or TRBD2 (5 bases each). CDR1 is LGHNA, CDR2 YSLEER, per germline. The length of the CDR3 is 11 residues. The V and J ends lost 4 bases and 5 bases respectively, with 5 bases between them.

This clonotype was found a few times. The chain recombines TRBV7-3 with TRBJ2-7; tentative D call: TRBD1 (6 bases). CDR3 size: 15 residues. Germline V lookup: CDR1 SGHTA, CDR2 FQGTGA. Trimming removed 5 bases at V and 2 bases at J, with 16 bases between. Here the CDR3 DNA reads TGTGCCAGCAGCCCCTCCGTGGACAGAGCCTACGAGCAGTACTTC. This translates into CASSPSVDRAYEQYF.

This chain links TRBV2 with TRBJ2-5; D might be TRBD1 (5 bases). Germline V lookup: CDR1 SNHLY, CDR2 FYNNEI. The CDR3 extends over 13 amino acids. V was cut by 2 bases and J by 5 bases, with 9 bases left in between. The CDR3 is CASSESGYETQYF. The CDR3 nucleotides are TGTGCCAGCAGTGAATCAGGGTATGAGACCCAGTACTTC.

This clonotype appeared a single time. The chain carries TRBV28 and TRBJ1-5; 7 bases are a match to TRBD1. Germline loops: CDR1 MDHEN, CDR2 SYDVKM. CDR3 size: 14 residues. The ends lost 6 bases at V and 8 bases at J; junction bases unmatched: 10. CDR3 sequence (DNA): TGTGCCAGCAGAGATCGAGGGGGCGGGGAGCCCCAGCATTTT. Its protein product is CASRDRGGGEPQHF.

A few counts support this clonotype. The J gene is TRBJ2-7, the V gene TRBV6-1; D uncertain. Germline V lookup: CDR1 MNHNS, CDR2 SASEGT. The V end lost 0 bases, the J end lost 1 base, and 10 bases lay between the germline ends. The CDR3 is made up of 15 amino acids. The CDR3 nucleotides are TGTGCCAGCAGTGAAGCGCCGAGTAAATCCTACGAGCAGTACTTC. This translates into CASSEAPSKSYEQYF.

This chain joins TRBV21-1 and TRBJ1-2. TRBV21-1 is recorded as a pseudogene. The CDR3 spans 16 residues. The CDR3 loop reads CASSKFLCGENYGYTF. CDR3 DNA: TGTGCCAGCAGCAAATTTTTGTGCGGGGAGAACTATGGCTACACCTTC.

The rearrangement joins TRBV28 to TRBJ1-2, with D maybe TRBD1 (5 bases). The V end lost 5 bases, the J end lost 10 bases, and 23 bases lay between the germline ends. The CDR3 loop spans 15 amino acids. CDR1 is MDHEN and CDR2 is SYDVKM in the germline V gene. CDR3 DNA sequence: TGTGCCAGCAGTCCCCCCGGGGACCTACAACTCGACTACACCTTC. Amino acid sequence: CASSPPGDLQLDYTF.

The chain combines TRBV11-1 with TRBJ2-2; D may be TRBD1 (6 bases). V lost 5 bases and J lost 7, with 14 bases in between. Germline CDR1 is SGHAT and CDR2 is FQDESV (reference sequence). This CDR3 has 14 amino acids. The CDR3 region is CASSRRQVGGELFF. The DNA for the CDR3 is TGTGCCAGCAGCCGTAGACAGGTCGGCGGGGAGCTGTTTTTT.

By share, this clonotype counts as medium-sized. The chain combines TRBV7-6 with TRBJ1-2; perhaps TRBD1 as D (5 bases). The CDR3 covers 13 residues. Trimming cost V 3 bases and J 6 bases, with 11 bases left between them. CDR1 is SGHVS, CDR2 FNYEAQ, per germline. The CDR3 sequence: CASSFLQGDGYTF. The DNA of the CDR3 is TGTGCCAGCAGCTTTCTCCAGGGTGATGGCTACACCTTC.